These 2 T cell receptor beta chains were sequenced from one sample in a study of T cells after yellow fever vaccination. A single record per CDR3 protein comes from TCRdb applying MiXCR to the 5' RACE reads. The sample holds approximately 300,000 distinct CDR3 sequences, 6.8% seen once. The sequences come from PBMCs, collected about 49 days after the first yellow fever vaccination. The source of these receptors is a man between 18 and 35 years old who received the YFV17D yellow fever vaccine.

V is TRBV20-1 and J is TRBJ2-7; 8 bases align to TRBD1. V shed 4 bases, J shed 2 bases, and the junction held 13 bases outside the gene matches. The CDR3 runs 16 residues. Germline CDR1 reads DFQATT; CDR2 reads SNEGSKA (reference sequence). CDR3 region: CSATSLDRAYPYEQYV. CDR3 bases: TGCAGTGCTACTTCTTTGGACAGGGCATACCCCTACGAGCAGTACGTC.

In its sample, this clonotype was seen a few times. The V gene is TRBV20-1, the J gene TRBJ2-5; a weak D match, TRBD1 (5 bases). V dropped 1 base and J dropped 0 bases, with 9 bases sitting between them. The CDR3 totals 14 residues. Germline CDR1 reads DFQATT; CDR2 reads SNEGSKA (reference sequence). The CDR3 is CSARASGYQETQYF. For the CDR3, the DNA is TGCAGTGCTAGAGCCTCAGGGTACCAAGAGACCCAGTACTTC.